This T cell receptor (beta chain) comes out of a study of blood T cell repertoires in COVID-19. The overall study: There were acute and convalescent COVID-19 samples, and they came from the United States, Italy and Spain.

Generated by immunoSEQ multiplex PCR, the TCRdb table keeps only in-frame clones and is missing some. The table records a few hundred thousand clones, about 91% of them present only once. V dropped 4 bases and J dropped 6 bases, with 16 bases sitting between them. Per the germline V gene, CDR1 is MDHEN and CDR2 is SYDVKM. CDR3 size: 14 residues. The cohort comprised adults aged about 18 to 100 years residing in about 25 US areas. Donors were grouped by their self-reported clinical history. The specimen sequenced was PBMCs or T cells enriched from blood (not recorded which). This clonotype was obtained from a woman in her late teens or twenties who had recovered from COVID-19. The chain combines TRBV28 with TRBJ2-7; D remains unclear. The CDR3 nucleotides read TGTGCCAGCAGTTCAAAACTACCCCCGCTCGAGCAGTACTTC. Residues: CASSSKLPPLEQYF.